This TCR beta chain was captured by sequencing in a study of T-cell reconstitution after alpha-beta-depleted transplantation in children. Study conclusions and caveats: Surviving recipient T cells and thymic progenitors accounted for the high day-60 TCRbeta diversity observed in some patients. Several hundred graft clones that had expanded were reportedly the source of alpha-beta T cells about two months after transplant.

CDR1 MNHEY and CDR2 SVGAGI come from the germline V gene. V lost 2 bases and J 0 bases, leaving 6 bases between the germline ends. The CDR3 runs to 14 residues. Of note for this clonotype: What it binds is unknown.

Molecular barcoding with unique molecular identifiers was used for the TCRbeta library. TCRdb passed the PCR reads through MiXCR, listing each CDR3 protein once. The sample lists hundreds of thousands of distinct CDR3 sequences; around 15% were seen once. This chain uses TRBV6-5 with TRBJ2-3; unclear D gene. The TCR originated in a boy under three years old who had a stem cell transplant for Wiskott-Aldrich syndrome, so the T cells may come from the graft donor. Sequencing used PBMCs, mostly from graft donor cells, obtained 360 days after TCRalphabeta/CD19-depleted stem cell transplant. The CDR3 DNA follows: TGTGCCAGCAGTTACGGCCTGAGCACAGATACGCAGTATTTT. Encoded protein: CASSYGLSTDTQYF.